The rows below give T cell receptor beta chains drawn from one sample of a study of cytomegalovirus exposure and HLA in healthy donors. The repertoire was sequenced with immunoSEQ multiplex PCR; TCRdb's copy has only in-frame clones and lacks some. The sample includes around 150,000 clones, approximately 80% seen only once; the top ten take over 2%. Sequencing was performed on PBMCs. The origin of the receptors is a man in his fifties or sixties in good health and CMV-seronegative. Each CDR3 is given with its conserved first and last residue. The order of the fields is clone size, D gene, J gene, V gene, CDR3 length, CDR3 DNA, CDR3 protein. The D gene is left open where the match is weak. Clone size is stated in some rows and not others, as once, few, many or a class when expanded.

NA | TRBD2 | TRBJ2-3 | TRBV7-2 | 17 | TGTGCCAGCAGCCCTTTAGCGGGAGGGCCAATATCCGATGCGCAGTATTTT | CASSPLAGGPISDAQYF
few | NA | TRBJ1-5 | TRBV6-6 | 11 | TGTGCCACCGGGAGCAATCAGCCCCAGCATTTT | CATGSNQPQHF
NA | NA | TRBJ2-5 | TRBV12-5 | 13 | TGTGCTAGTGGTACTACACTAAGAGAAGCCCAGTACTTC | CASGTTLREAQYF
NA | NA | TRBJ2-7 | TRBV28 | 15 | TGTGCCAGCTCCCGAGGGGGGAGCGGGGAGTACGAGCAGTACTTC | CASSRGGSGEYEQYF
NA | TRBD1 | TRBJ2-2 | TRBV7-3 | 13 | TGTGCCAGCAGCCCGACAGGGACCGGGGAGCTGTTTTTT | CASSPTGTGELFF
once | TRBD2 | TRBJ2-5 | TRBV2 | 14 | TGTGCCAGCTCTAATGGGGGAGGGTTGGAGACCCAGTACTTC | CASSNGGGLETQYF
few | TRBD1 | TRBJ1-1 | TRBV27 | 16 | TGTGCCAGCAGTTTTCCCGGGACAGGAGGGAACACTGAAGCTTTCTTT | CASSFPGTGGNTEAFF
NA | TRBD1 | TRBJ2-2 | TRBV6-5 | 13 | TGTGCCAGCAGCAGACAGGGACCCGGGGAGCTGTTTTTT | CASSRQGPGELFF
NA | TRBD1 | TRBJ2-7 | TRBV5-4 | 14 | TGTGCCAGCAGCTTCGGGCAGGGGGCTAGGGAGCAGTACTTC | CASSFGQGAREQYF
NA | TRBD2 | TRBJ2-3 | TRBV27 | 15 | TGTGCCAGCAGTCGGGAGGACGGACTCACTAATACGCAGTATTTT | CASSREDGLTNTQYF
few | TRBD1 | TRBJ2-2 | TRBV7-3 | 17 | TGTGCCAGCAGCCCATTGCCCGGGACAGCTAACACCGGGGAGCTGTTTTTT | CASSPLPGTANTGELFF
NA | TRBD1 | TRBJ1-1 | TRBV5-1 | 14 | TGCGCCAGCAGCTGGACAGGGGAGGGAAATGAAGCTTTCTTT | CASSWTGEGNEAFF
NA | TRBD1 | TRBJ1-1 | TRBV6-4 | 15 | TGTGCCAGCAGTCGACAGGGCCTTGGGGACACTGAAGCTTTCTTT | CASSRQGLGDTEAFF
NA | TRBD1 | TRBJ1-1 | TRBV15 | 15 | TGTGCCACCAGCGTCGGGACAGGGTACCGCACTGAAGCTTTCTTT | CATSVGTGYRTEAFF
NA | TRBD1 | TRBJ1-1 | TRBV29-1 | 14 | TGCAGCGTTCTATCGGGACAGGGATACACTGAAGCTTTCTTT | CSVLSGQGYTEAFF
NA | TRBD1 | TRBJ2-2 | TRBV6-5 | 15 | TGTGCCAGCAATCAGGGGGCAGCGAACACCGGGGAGCTGTTTTTT | CASNQGAANTGELFF
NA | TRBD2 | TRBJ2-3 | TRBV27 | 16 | TGTGCCAGCAGTTTATTCGGGACTAGCGGGGGGGATACGCAGTATTTT | CASSLFGTSGGDTQYF
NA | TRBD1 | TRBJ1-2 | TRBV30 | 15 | TGTGCCTGGAGTGTATACAGGGGGCGCAGTGATGGCTACACCTTC | CAWSVYRGRSDGYTF
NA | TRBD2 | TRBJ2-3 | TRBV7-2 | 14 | TGTGCCAGCAGCTTAGCAGCGGGAGTGGATACGCAGTATTTT | CASSLAAGVDTQYF
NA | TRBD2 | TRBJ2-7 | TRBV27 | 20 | TGTGCCATCTCTCATAAGCACCCCACCACTAGACTAGCGGGCCTCTACGAGCAGTACTTC | CAISHKHPTTRLAGLYEQYF
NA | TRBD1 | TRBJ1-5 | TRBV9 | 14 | TGTGCCAGCAGCGAGACAGGGGCAAATCAGCCCCAGCATTTT | CASSETGANQPQHF